This is a list of T cell receptor beta chains from one sample in a study. In TCRdb, the RT-PCR reads were re-called with MiXCR into one record per CDR3 protein. This sample has hundreds of thousands of distinct CDR3 sequences, with 13% to 15% found just once. The sample consisted of memory CD4+ T cells from blood. The receptor set was obtained from a female donor in good health, serving as a healthy control. CDR3s include the opening cysteine and the closing phenylalanine or tryptophan. Fields, in order: J gene, clone size, D gene, V gene, CDR3 protein, CDR3 DNA. The D gene is left open where the match is weak. A row's size may be missing; if present it is once, few, many or a size class.

J: TRBJ1-5
size: few
D: TRBD1
V: TRBV24-1
CDR3: CATSDSTTGSRTQHF
DNA: TGTGCCACCAGTGATTCGACGACAGGGTCCAGGACCCAGCATTTT

J: TRBJ2-7
size: -
D: TRBD1
V: TRBV5-6
CDR3: CASSRERGRGEQYF
DNA: TGTGCCAGCAGTCGAGAGAGGGGGCGCGGCGAGCAGTACTTC

J: TRBJ2-4
size: -
D: -
V: TRBV3-1
CDR3: CASSQGSMQRGWDIQYF
DNA: TGTGCCAGCAGCCAAGGTTCTATGCAGCGTGGGTGGGACATTCAGTACTTC

J: TRBJ2-5
size: many
D: -
V: TRBV7-8
CDR3: CASSPKDGVQTQYF
DNA: TGTGCCAGCAGCCCCAAGGACGGTGTTCAGACCCAGTACTTC

J: TRBJ2-6
size: many
D: -
V: TRBV6-2/TRBV6-3
CDR3: CASSPPTGSLSGANVLTF
DNA: TGTGCCAGCAGCCCTCCTACCGGGTCCCTCTCTGGGGCCAACGTCCTGACTTTC

J: TRBJ1-1
size: -
D: -
V: TRBV28
CDR3: CASIAGDTEAFF
DNA: TGTGCCAGCATTGCAGGGGACACTGAAGCTTTCTTT

J: TRBJ1-5
size: -
D: -
V: TRBV20-1
CDR3: CSAKSNQPQHF
DNA: TGCAGTGCTAAAAGTAATCAGCCCCAGCATTTT

J: TRBJ1-1
size: few
D: -
V: TRBV5-1
CDR3: CASSLFRGGYTEAFF
DNA: TGCGCCAGCAGCTTGTTCAGGGGTGGTTACACTGAAGCTTTCTTT

J: TRBJ2-1
size: few
D: -
V: TRBV6-5
CDR3: CASSYSPAGAYNEQFF
DNA: TGTGCCAGCAGTTACTCCCCCGCGGGCGCCTACAATGAGCAGTTCTTC

J: TRBJ2-2
size: many
D: -
V: TRBV7-3
CDR3: CASSLMGQPNTGELFF
DNA: TGTGCCAGCAGCTTAATGGGGCAGCCGAACACCGGGGAGCTGTTTTTT

J: TRBJ2-7
size: few
D: -
V: TRBV20-1
CDR3: CSARGWTGYEQYF
DNA: TGCAGTGCTAGAGGATGGACGGGCTACGAGCAGTACTTC

J: TRBJ2-1
size: -
D: TRBD1
V: TRBV4-2
CDR3: CASSQRTGENEQFF
DNA: TGTGCCAGCAGCCAACGGACAGGGGAGAATGAGCAGTTCTTC

J: TRBJ2-2
size: many
D: -
V: TRBV29-1
CDR3: CSVLTGNTGELFF
DNA: TGCAGCGTTCTGACAGGAAACACCGGGGAGCTGTTTTTT

J: TRBJ1-2
size: many
D: -
V: TRBV29-1
CDR3: CSVEVQNLYGYTF
DNA: TGCAGCGTTGAGGTACAGAACCTTTATGGCTACACCTTC

J: TRBJ2-7
size: -
D: TRBD2
V: TRBV5-1
CDR3: CASSLGALAVSYEQYF
DNA: TGCGCCAGCAGCTTGGGGGCACTAGCGGTCTCCTACGAGCAGTACTTC

J: TRBJ2-5
size: -
D: TRBD2
V: TRBV20-1
CDR3: CSASREGLYQETQYF
DNA: TGCAGTGCTTCTCGGGAGGGGTTGTACCAAGAGACCCAGTACTTC

J: TRBJ1-5
size: many
D: -
V: TRBV7-2
CDR3: CASSLGSSHQPQHF
DNA: TGTGCCAGCAGCTTGGGCTCGAGTCATCAGCCCCAGCATTTT

J: TRBJ1-1
size: few
D: -
V: TRBV10-2
CDR3: CASSELLKAGGEGAFF
DNA: TGCGCCAGCAGTGAGTTATTAAAGGCCGGGGGCGAGGGTGCTTTCTTT

J: TRBJ2-1
size: few
D: TRBD2
V: TRBV12-3/TRBV12-4
CDR3: CASSSPGLAGVQFF
DNA: TGTGCCAGCAGTTCCCCTGGACTAGCGGGGGTGCAGTTCTTC

J: TRBJ2-3
size: many
D: -
V: TRBV7-2
CDR3: CASSLDKARTQYF
DNA: TGTGCCAGCAGCTTAGATAAGGCGCGCACGCAGTATTTT

J: TRBJ1-3
size: few
D: -
V: TRBV29-1
CDR3: CSVDEGSSGNTIYF
DNA: TGCAGCGTTGACGAGGGCAGCTCTGGAAACACCATATATTTT

J: TRBJ2-7
size: many
D: TRBD2
V: TRBV4-1
CDR3: CASSQALAGGILREQYF
DNA: TGCGCCAGCAGCCAGGCGCTAGCGGGAGGAATATTGCGCGAGCAGTACTTC

J: TRBJ2-2
size: many
D: -
V: TRBV9
CDR3: CASSVDLPGELFF
DNA: TGTGCCAGCAGCGTAGACCTGCCTGGGGAGCTGTTTTTT

J: TRBJ2-3
size: -
D: -
V: TRBV24-1
CDR3: CATSEGNTQYF
DNA: TGTGCCACCAGTGAGGGGAATACGCAGTATTTT

J: TRBJ2-1
size: few
D: -
V: TRBV6-2/TRBV6-3
CDR3: CASSTGPPGRYNEQFF
DNA: TGTGCCAGCAGCACGGGCCCGCCGGGACGATACAATGAGCAGTTCTTC

J: TRBJ2-7
size: many
D: TRBD1
V: TRBV4-3
CDR3: CASSRRTGEYEQYF
DNA: TGCGCCAGCAGCCGTCGGACAGGGGAGTACGAGCAGTACTTC

J: TRBJ2-3
size: few
D: -
V: TRBV24-1
CDR3: CATSDPGPRETDTQYF
DNA: TGTGCCACCAGTGACCCCGGACCCCGGGAGACAGATACGCAGTATTTT

J: TRBJ2-3
size: few
D: TRBD2
V: TRBV24-1
CDR3: CATSDPGTSGTDTQYF
DNA: TGTGCCACCAGTGACCCTGGGACTAGCGGCACAGATACGCAGTATTTT

J: TRBJ2-5
size: -
D: -
V: TRBV6-2/TRBV6-3
CDR3: CASSYDSEETQYF
DNA: TGTGCCAGCAGTTATGACAGCGAAGAGACCCAGTACTTC